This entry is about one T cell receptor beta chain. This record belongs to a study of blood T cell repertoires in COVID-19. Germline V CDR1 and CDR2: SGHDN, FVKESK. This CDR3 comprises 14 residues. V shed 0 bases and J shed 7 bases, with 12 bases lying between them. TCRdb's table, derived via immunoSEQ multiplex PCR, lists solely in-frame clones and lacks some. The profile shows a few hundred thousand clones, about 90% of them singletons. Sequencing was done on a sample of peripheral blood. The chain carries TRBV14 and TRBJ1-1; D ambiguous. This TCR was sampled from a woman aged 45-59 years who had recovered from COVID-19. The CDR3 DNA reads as TGTGCCAGCAGCCAAGAATTGAGCGCCGGTGAAGCTTTCTTT. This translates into CASSQELSAGEAFF.